Sequencing of this TCR beta chain was carried out in a study of CD8 T cells in ankylosing spondylitis (dated by TCRdb to the late 2010s). In terms of the full investigation: T cell receptor beta repertoires were profiled in healthy donors and ankylosing spondylitis patients so that disease-linked TCR variants could be found. The full study cohort comprised approximately 23 ankylosing spondylitis patients and around 100 healthy donors. Peripheral blood was sampled, and synovial fluid was also collected from ankylosing spondylitis patients.

This clonotype showed up many times. Its antigen has not been determined. Qualities for individual bases were not recorded, and no much larger clone is one base off. Trimming takes 1 base from V and 8 bases from J, and the germline ends sit 17 bases apart. The CDR3, cysteine through phenylalanine, is 15 amino acids long. Only the CDR3 DNA stays, 45 bases, in frame from base 1. The germline V gene provides CDR1 SGHTA and CDR2 FQGNSA. Results and caveats for the whole study, not just this receptor: Significant enrichment of the disease-linked clones was reported in matched synovial fluid samples from ankylosing spondylitis patients. The disease-linked clones had a CD8+ phenotype and were found at relatively low frequencies in peripheral blood. A TCR beta motif made up of under ten highly homologous amino acid variants appeared to be characteristic of blood from ankylosing spondylitis patients. Some of the motif variants had been reported before in the synovial fluid and blood of reactive arthritis patients, a finding that suggests common disease-initiation mechanisms.

Sequencing was performed on an Illumina HiSeq 2500. Quantitative 5'-RACE with molecular barcodes was the method used to prepare the TCR beta libraries. The paper's processing steps were these. To identify disease-linked TCR variants, a new computational method was used, one built on a probabilistic model of VDJ rearrangement. Through fastp at Q25 and MiXCR, TCRdb rebuilt clones from the public reads, retaining in-frame beta chains. Rows merge per CDR3 protein into single entries with the most common DNA and genes. None of the V and J calls come from the authors' own analysis; TCRdb made them. The sample table lists roughly 68,000 distinct CDR3 sequences, 6.2% of them with a count of one. Approximately 5% of the sample is in the top ten clones. For each ankylosing spondylitis patient, the synovial fluid sample was matched to a blood sample from that same patient.

The chain employs TRBV7-2 and TRBJ1-2; a weak D assignment points to TRBD1 (6 bases agree). The receptor comes from a male donor with ankylosing spondylitis. The sequenced sample consisted of synovial fluid, either unsorted or a sorted T cell fraction (not recorded which). The CDR3 protein sequence reads: CASSLGNNRASGYTF. The DNA reads TGTGCCAGCAGCTTAGGCAATAACAGGGCCTCGGGCTACACCTTC.